This entry describes one T cell receptor beta chain. This sample's RNA came from whole unsorted tissue. The data are from a study of tumor and adjacent non-tumor tissue in lung cancer. The CDR3 runs to 15 residues. V shed 6 bases and J shed 4 bases, with 15 bases lying between them. TCRbeta libraries were built with three rounds of nested PCR, modified from ARM-PCR. TCRdb reprocessed the multiplex PCR reads via MiXCR and lists one record per CDR3 protein. In the table there are approximately 90,000 distinct CDR3 sequences, around 59% of which are singletons. Sequences were obtained from lung tumor tissue. The chain joins TRBV12-3 or TRBV12-4 to TRBJ2-2, with a tentative D call TRBD1 (6 bases). The TCR originated in a man between 65 and 85 years old with non-small cell lung cancer. The CDR3, as DNA: TGTGCCAGCAGGAGGGTGACAGGCACCACCGGGGAGCTGTTTTTT. It encodes CASRRVTGTTGELFF.